This TCR beta chain was observed in a study of blood T cells in healthy people across ages. Whole-study results and caveats: TCR beta diversity per million T cells fell roughly linearly with age.

On this clonotype: Its antigen is undetermined.

This CDR3 comprises 15 residues. The germline V and J ends were trimmed by 5 bases and 4 bases, with 15 bases remaining between them. Germline lookup yields CDR1 SEHNR and CDR2 FQNEAQ (reference sequence). Investigators took about 10 milliliters of peripheral blood from every donor. Alongside a J-beta primer mix, a sample-barcoded 5' primer served in a second PCR lasting roughly 6 to 11 cycles. Every sample produced at least 2.5 million CDR3-containing paired-end reads. MiXCR, run by TCRdb on the 5' RACE reads, gives a single entry per CDR3 protein. This table holds 1.5 million to 2 million distinct CDR3 sequences, 28% found once.

The specimen sequenced was blood. The TCR was taken from a woman aged 25 to 39 in good health. V is TRBV7-9 and J is TRBJ2-1; D is perhaps TRBD2 (6 bases). CDR3 in DNA: TGTGCCAGCAGCCCCCACGGGAGCGCGTACAATGAGCAGTTCTTC. Its translation is CASSPHGSAYNEQFF. Full variable domain (rest looked up from reference TRBV7-9 and TRBJ2-1): DTGVSQNPRHKITKRGQNVTFRCDPISEHNRLYWYRQTLGQGPEFLTYFQNEAQLEKSRLLSDRFSAERPKGSFSTLEIQRTEQGDSAMYLCASSPHGSAYNEQFFGPGTRLTVL.